A single sample is the source of the 20 T cell receptor beta chains below, sequenced in a study of post-analysis software for immune sequencing data. Study-wide results and limits: Patients showed TRBV5-6, TRBV5-1 and TRBV20-1 among five TRBV segments more frequent than in controls.

Their antigens are not known. The library was made from cDNA and included unique molecular identifiers. TCRdb re-analysed the PCR reads in MiXCR, keeping a single row per CDR3 protein. The sample lists a few hundred thousand distinct CDR3 sequences; about a third were seen once. Sequenced sample: blood. The receptors come from a girl between 5 and 17 years old with multiple sclerosis.

V gene TRBV4-1 combines with J gene TRBJ1-6; 10 bases line up with TRBD1. Unmatched junction bases numbered 5, after V lost 4 bases and J lost 5 bases. CDR3 length: 16 amino acids. CDR1 is MGHRA, CDR2 YSYEKL, per germline. The CDR3 spells CASSLGQGSDNSPLHF. The CDR3 DNA is TGCGCCAGCAGCCTGGGACAGGGGAGTGATAATTCACCCCTCCACTTT.

This clonotype has a handful of counts. This CDR3 is CATYSNQPQHF. CDR3 nucleotide sequence: TGTGCCACCTATAGCAATCAGCCCCAGCATTTT. The chain couples TRBV21-1 to TRBJ1-5. TRBV21-1 has pseudogene status. The length of the CDR3 is 11 residues.

The chain combines TRBV11-2 with TRBJ2-3; unclear D gene. V was cut by 6 bases and J by 8 bases, with 9 bases left in between. CDR3 length: 11 residues. CDR1 is SGHAT, CDR2 FQNNGV, per germline. This chain's CDR3 is CASRLDVTQYF. Written as DNA, the CDR3 is TGTGCCAGCAGATTGGACGTTACGCAGTATTTT.

The V call is TRBV9, the J call TRBJ2-3; D call uncertain. The CDR3 has 16 amino acids. Trimming took 0 bases from V and 0 from J, leaving 11 bases between them. Germline CDR1 is SGDLS and CDR2 is YYNGEE. The CDR3 here is CASSVEDQKSTDTQYF. The CDR3 DNA reads as TGTGCCAGCAGCGTAGAAGACCAGAAAAGCACAGATACGCAGTATTTT.

This clonotype was seen a handful of times. This rearrangement joins TRBV20-1 to TRBJ1-4; D remains unclear. The V end lost 2 bases, the J end lost 8 bases, and 6 bases lay between the germline ends. This CDR3 is built from 11 residues. Germline values: CDR1 DFQATT, CDR2 SNEGSKA (reference sequence). In DNA, the CDR3 is TGCAGTGCTAGACACCCAGAAAAACTGTTTTTT. Translation gives CSARHPEKLFF.

The V gene is TRBV5-1, the J gene TRBJ1-1; 7 bases fit TRBD1. Trimming at V came to 7 bases and at J to 4 bases, leaving 10 bases not matched to a gene. The CDR3 is 14 residues long. CDR1 SGHRS and CDR2 YFSETQ come from the germline V gene. CDR3 residues: CASYPGGSGTEAFF. The CDR3 DNA reads TGCGCCAGCTATCCAGGGGGATCTGGCACTGAAGCTTTCTTT.

This chain uses TRBV5-1 with TRBJ1-4; a weak D match, TRBD1 (5 bases). With 1 base removed from V and 2 bases from J, the gap between germline ends came to 12 bases. The V gene's germline CDR1 is SGHRS and CDR2 YFSETQ. The CDR3 runs 16 residues. The CDR3 sequence: CASSLRARGTNEKLFF. The CDR3 DNA follows: TGCGCCAGCAGCTTGCGTGCCCGGGGGACTAATGAAAAACTGTTTTTT.

J is TRBJ1-2 and V is TRBV12-3 or TRBV12-4, with D hard to call. The CDR3 has 12 residues. Trimming left V 8 bases short and J 4 bases short, with 11 bases between. As DNA, the CDR3 is TGTGCCAGCTGTGACACCCTCTATGGCTACACCTTC. Encoded protein: CASCDTLYGYTF.

V gene TRBV6-2 or TRBV6-3 combines with J gene TRBJ2-2, with no clear D. Trimming stripped 6 bases from V and 8 bases from J, with 13 bases between. This CDR3 is 13 amino acids long. CDR1 MNHEY and CDR2 SVGEGT come from the germline V gene. The CDR3 sequence is CASSLILRGELFF. CDR3 nucleotides: TGTGCCAGCAGCCTAATCTTGAGGGGGGAGCTGTTTTTT.

The chain carries TRBV15 and TRBJ2-5; D unresolved. The CDR3 sequence is 13 residues long. Germline CDR1 is LNHNV and CDR2 is YYDKDF (reference sequence). V was trimmed by 1 base and J by 5 bases, leaving 8 bases between them. The CDR3 spells CATSRGGFETQYF. In DNA, the CDR3 is TGTGCCACCAGCAGAGGGGGATTCGAGACCCAGTACTTC.

This clonotype came up a few times. The chain combines TRBV12-3 or TRBV12-4 with TRBJ2-3; no reliable D call. CDR3 length: 12 amino acids. V lost 3 bases, J lost 6 bases, and 7 bases lay in between. CDR3 in DNA: TGTGCCAGCAGTTTCGACCCGGATACGCAGTATTTT. Translated: CASSFDPDTQYF.

The V and J genes are TRBV20-1 and TRBJ1-1; 10 bases fit TRBD1. Trimming took 6 bases from V and 3 from J; bases not matched to a gene: 7. Germline values: CDR1 DFQATT, CDR2 SNEGSKA (reference sequence). CDR3 size: 14 residues. The CDR3 DNA follows: TGCAGTGCAAGACAGGGGGCGCGGGACACTGAAGCTTTCTTT. This translates into CSARQGARDTEAFF.

This clonotype has a handful of counts. The gene calls are TRBV7-3 and TRBJ1-2; possibly TRBD1 for D (5 bases). V was pared by 3 bases and J by 7 bases, with 21 bases between. CDR3 size: 16 residues. Germline assignment: CDR1 SGHTA and CDR2 FQGTGA. CDR3 DNA: TGTGCCAGCAGCTTTTCCGGGACTATGCCCGAAGGTGGCTACACCTTC. Protein product: CASSFSGTMPEGGYTF.

This clonotype was observed a few times. This chain uses TRBV4-3 with TRBJ2-3; 8 nucleotides align to TRBD2. Germline lookup yields CDR1 LGHNA and CDR2 YSLEER. V shed 1 base, J shed 10 bases, and the junction held 16 bases outside the gene matches. The length of the CDR3 is 17 residues. In nucleotides, the CDR3 is TGCGCCAGCAGCCAAGCCCCCCATGGCGGGGGGCAGGATGCGCAGTATTTT. This encodes CASSQAPHGGGQDAQYF.

The rearrangement links TRBV5-1 to TRBJ2-1; 8 bases are shared with TRBD1. The CDR3 loop spans 17 amino acids. CDR1 is SGHRS, CDR2 YFSETQ, per germline. Trimming cost V 3 bases and J 6 bases; bases outside gene matches: 14. The CDR3 reads CASSSTSGDRRRNEQFF. The CDR3 nucleotides read TGCGCCAGCAGCTCTACCTCCGGGGACAGGAGACGCAATGAGCAGTTCTTC.

The chain joins TRBV20-1 to TRBJ1-5; D unresolved. V dropped 6 bases and J dropped 4 bases, with 10 bases sitting between them. This CDR3 is 12 amino acids long. Germline CDR1 and CDR2: DFQATT and SNEGSKA (reference sequence). CDR3 region: CSAYTMNQPQHF. The DNA for the CDR3 is TGCAGTGCGTACACAATGAATCAGCCCCAGCATTTT.

In its sample, this clonotype was seen once. This chain's CDR3 is CASRDRVGYTEAFF. CDR3 DNA sequence: TGTGCCAGCAGAGACAGGGTGGGGTACACTGAAGCTTTCTTT. The chain has TRBV28 and TRBJ1-1, with 7 bases aligning to TRBD1. The length of the CDR3 is 14 residues. Trimming removed 6 bases from V and 3 bases from J; junction bases left unmatched: 7. CDR1 and CDR2 (germline): MDHEN, SYDVKM. The variable domain in full, completed from reference TRBV28 and TRBJ1-1, reads DVKVTQSSRYLVKRTGEKVFLECVQDMDHENMFWYRQDPGLGLRLIYFSYDVKMKEKGDIPEGYSVSREKKERFSLILESASTNQTSMYLCASRDRVGYTEAFFGQGTRLTVV.

This clonotype was seen a handful of times. The chain carries TRBV20-1 and TRBJ2-7; D may be TRBD1 (5 bases). The CDR3 extends over 13 amino acids. From germline, CDR1 is DFQATT and CDR2 SNEGSKA (reference sequence). The ends were cut back, 6 bases at V and 0 bases at J, with 12 bases in the middle. The CDR3 here is CSAQRTSSYEQYF. In nucleotides, the CDR3 is TGCAGTGCCCAACGGACAAGCTCCTACGAGCAGTACTTC.

This clonotype showed up just a few times. The chain carries TRBV20-1 and TRBJ2-5; a possible D gene is TRBD2 (6 bases). The V end was cut by 6 bases, the J end by 4 bases, with 12 bases between. The CDR3 is 12 residues long. Germline-derived CDR1 and CDR2 are DFQATT and SNEGSKA (reference sequence). The CDR3 DNA is TGCAGTGCCGCCGGGAGCGGAGAGACCCAGTACTTC. It translates to CSAAGSGETQYF.

This chain joins TRBV12-3 or TRBV12-4 and TRBJ2-3; D is perhaps TRBD2 (6 bases). The CDR3 consists of 12 residues. V lost 2 bases, J lost 13 bases, and 13 bases lay in between. CDR3 protein: CASSLTGETEYF. In nucleotides, the CDR3 is TGTGCCAGCAGTTTAACGGGGGAGACGGAGTATTTT.